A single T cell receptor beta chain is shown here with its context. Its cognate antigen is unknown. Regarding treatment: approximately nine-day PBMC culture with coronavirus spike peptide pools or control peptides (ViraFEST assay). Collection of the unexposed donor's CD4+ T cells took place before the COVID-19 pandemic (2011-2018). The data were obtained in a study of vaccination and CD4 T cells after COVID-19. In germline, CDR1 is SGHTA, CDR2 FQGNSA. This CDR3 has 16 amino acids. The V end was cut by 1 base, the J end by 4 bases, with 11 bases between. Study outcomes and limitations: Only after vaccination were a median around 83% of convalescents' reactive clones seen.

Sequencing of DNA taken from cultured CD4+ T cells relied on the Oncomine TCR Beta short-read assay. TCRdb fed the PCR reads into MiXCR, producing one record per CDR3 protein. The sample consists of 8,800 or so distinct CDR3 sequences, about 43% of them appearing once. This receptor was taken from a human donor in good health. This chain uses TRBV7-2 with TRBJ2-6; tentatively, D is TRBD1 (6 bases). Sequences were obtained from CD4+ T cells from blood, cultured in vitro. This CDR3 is CASSLGRGRGANVLTF. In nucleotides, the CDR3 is TGTGCCAGCAGCTTAGGAAGGGGGAGAGGGGCCAACGTCCTGACTTTC.